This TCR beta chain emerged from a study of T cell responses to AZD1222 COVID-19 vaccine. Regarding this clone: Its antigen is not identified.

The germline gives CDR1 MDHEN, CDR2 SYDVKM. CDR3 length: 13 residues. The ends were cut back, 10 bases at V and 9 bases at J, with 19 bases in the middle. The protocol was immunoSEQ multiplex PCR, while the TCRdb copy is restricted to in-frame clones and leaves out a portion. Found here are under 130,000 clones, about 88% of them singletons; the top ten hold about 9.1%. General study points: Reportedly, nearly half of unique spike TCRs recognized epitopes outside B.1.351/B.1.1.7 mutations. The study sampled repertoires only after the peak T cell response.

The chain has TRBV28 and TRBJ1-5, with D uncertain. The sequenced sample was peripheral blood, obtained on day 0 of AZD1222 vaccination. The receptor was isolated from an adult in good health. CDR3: CATSASRGWPQHF. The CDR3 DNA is TGTGCCACCTCGGCCAGTAGAGGTTGGCCCCAGCATTTT.